The next 17 T cell receptor beta chains were all read from a single sample in a study of early T cells in non-severe SARS-CoV-2 infection (dated by TCRdb to about 2021). The receptor library was made with 5' RACE. Sequencing took place on a NextSeq 500. TCRdb reran the public reads through fastp at Q25 and MiXCR, keeping productive beta chains. CDR3 protein sequences are deduplicated, and each keeps its most common genes and DNA. Within this sample are 65,000 to 75,000 distinct CDR3 sequences, with under 14% of them counted one time only. 3% to 4% of the sample is taken by the ten largest. The sequenced sample was whole blood. The receptors come from an adult who was a healthcare worker with PCR-confirmed SARS-CoV-2 infection or an uninfected control (not recorded which).

As to this clonotype: One base away lies a much larger clone, so this may be a sequencing read error. V is TRBV2 and J is TRBJ2-7; no reliable D call. Trimming removed 7 bases from V and 5 bases from J, with 21 bases in between. The CDR3 contains 15 residues. The germline CDR1 and CDR2 sequences are SNHLY and FYNNEI. The CDR3 here is CASTYADLLGDEQYF. CDR3 nucleotide sequence: TGTGCCAGCACTTACGCGGACCTCCTGGGTGACGAGCAGTACTTC.

This clonotype was observed many times. The chain recombines TRBV21-1 with TRBJ2-7; the listed D gene, TRBD1, was not tested against the DNA. TRBV21-1 is a recognized pseudogene. The CDR3 extends over 13 amino acids. The CDR3 coding sequence is TGTGCCAGCAGCATTGGGCGGGCAGGAGAGCAGTACTTC. Translation gives CASSIGRAGEQYF.

The sample holds many counts of this clonotype. The V call is TRBV6-4, the J call TRBJ2-4; D may be TRBD1 or TRBD2 (6 bases each). Trimming took 9 bases from V and 5 from J, leaving 11 bases between them. The germline CDR1 and CDR2 sequences are MRHNA and SNTAGT. CDR3 length: 12 residues. The CDR3 loop is CARNREENIQYF. Written as DNA, the CDR3 is TGTGCCAGAAACAGGGAGGAAAACATTCAGTACTTC.

This clonotype was counted ten times or more. The chain combines TRBV20-1 with TRBJ2-3, with D hard to call. Trimming shortened V by 1 base and J by 5 bases, and 7 bases separated the two germline ends. The germline gives CDR1 DFQATT, CDR2 SNEGSKA (reference sequence). The CDR3 extends over 12 amino acids. CDR3 DNA: TGCAGTGCTAGAGGGGGTGGAGATACGCAGTATTTT. Residues: CSARGGGDTQYF.

This clonotype was observed at least ten times. The chain has TRBV12-3 or TRBV12-4 and TRBJ1-4, with TRBD1 matching 9 bases. This CDR3 spans 15 amino acids. The V segment lost 2 bases and the J segment 8 bases; nucleotides outside the gene matches: 6. CDR3 DNA: TGTGCCAGCAGTTTAACCGGGACAGGGTTGGAAAAACTGTTTTTT. Translated, it gives CASSLTGTGLEKLFF.

This clonotype turned up a few times. This chain joins TRBV7-6 and TRBJ2-3, with TRBD2 matching 11 bases. Germline CDR1 is SGHVS and CDR2 is FNYEAQ. The CDR3 contains 17 residues. V was pared by 3 bases and J by 6 bases, with 11 bases of the junction left unmatched. The DNA for the CDR3 is TGTGCCAGCAGCTTTATTGGACTAGCGGGCGGGCGCGATACGCAGTATTTT. It encodes CASSFIGLAGGRDTQYF.

The rearrangement uses TRBV11-2 and TRBJ1-1; D is uncertain. There are 15 residues in the CDR3. CDR1 SGHAT and CDR2 FQNNGV come from the germline V gene. The germline V and J ends were trimmed by 7 bases and 0 bases, with 15 bases remaining between them. CDR3 in DNA: TGTGCCAGCACCCCGCACCGGGGAATGAACACTGAAGCTTTCTTT. This translates into CASTPHRGMNTEAFF.

In its sample, this clonotype was seen a few times. V and J are TRBV12-3 or TRBV12-4 and TRBJ1-5; perhaps TRBD1 as D (6 bases). The CDR3 runs to 16 residues. Between the trimmed V and J ends, which lost 5 bases and 3 bases, there was a span of 17 bases. In DNA, the CDR3 is TGTGCCAGCAGTACCGTCTCCAGGGGCGACAATCAGCCCCAGCATTTT. This sequence encodes CASSTVSRGDNQPQHF.

There are many counts of this clonotype. This chain joins TRBV7-9 and TRBJ2-3; tentative D call: TRBD2 (6 bases). CDR1 is SEHNR, CDR2 FQNEAQ, per germline (reference sequence). Trimming took off 5 bases at V and 4 bases at J, with 13 bases between the two ends. The CDR3 totals 14 residues. CDR3 in DNA: TGTGCCAGCAGCCAGACACTAGCTGCAGATACGCAGTATTTT. Its protein is CASSQTLAADTQYF. The entire variable domain, with the rest obtained from reference TRBV7-9 and TRBJ2-3, is as follows: DTGVSQNPRHKITKRGQNVTFRCDPISEHNRLYWYRQTLGQGPEFLTYFQNEAQLEKSRLLSDRFSAERPKGSFSTLEIQRTEQGDSAMYLCASSQTLAADTQYFGPGTRLTVL.

This clonotype was counted ten times or more. The chain combines TRBV13 with TRBJ2-1; no clear D. Between the trimmed V and J ends, which lost 2 bases and 3 bases, there was a span of 5 bases. The CDR3 covers 13 residues. Germline V gene data show CDR1 as PRHDT and CDR2 as FYEKMQ (reference sequence). CDR3 coding DNA: TGTGCCAGCAGCTTACCTATCTACAATGAGCAGTTCTTC. Its translation: CASSLPIYNEQFF.

This clonotype was detected ten times or more. This chain connects TRBV7-8 to TRBJ2-3, with D maybe TRBD2 (5 bases). Trimming stripped 1 base from V and 11 bases from J, with 10 bases between. The CDR3 loop spans 12 amino acids. Per the germline V gene, CDR1 is SGHVS and CDR2 is FQNEAQ. CDR3: CASSLEEGGQYF. DNA for the CDR3: TGTGCCAGCAGCTTAGAAGAGGGCGGGCAGTATTTT.

This clonotype was recorded at least ten times. The chain recombines TRBV7-9 with TRBJ1-2, with TRBD1 identical over 10 bases. V lost 0 bases to trimming and J lost 2 bases; unmatched junction nucleotides: 6. This CDR3 is built from 17 residues. Germline V gives CDR1 SEHNR, CDR2 FQNEAQ (reference sequence). CDR3 coding DNA: TGTGCCAGCAGCTTAGCTTTCGGGGGACAGGGGAACTATGGCTACACCTTC. This translates into CASSLAFGGQGNYGYTF.

J is TRBJ2-3 and V is TRBV19; possible D gene TRBD2, 5 bases. Germline V gene sequence: CDR1 LNHDA, CDR2 SQIVND (reference sequence). CDR3 size: 14 residues. The V gene lost 5 bases and the J gene lost 1 base, with 10 bases spanning the gap. CDR3 in amino acids: CASSSDGGTDTQYF. CDR3 nucleotides: TGTGCCAGTAGTTCGGACGGGGGCACAGATACGCAGTATTTT.

The genes are TRBV25-1 and TRBJ2-7; a weak D match, TRBD1 (5 bases). The V and J ends lost 5 bases and 7 bases respectively, with 6 bases between them. The CDR3 is 10 residues long. Germline V gene lookup returns CDR1 MGHDK and CDR2 SYGVNS. This CDR3 reads CASSRGEQYF. CDR3 nucleotides: TGTGCCAGCAGTAGGGGAGAGCAGTACTTC.

The chain couples TRBV6-6 to TRBJ2-7; 9 bases fit TRBD1. The CDR3 loop spans 17 amino acids. V shed 0 bases and J 7 bases; nucleotides not matched to a gene: 13. Germline values: CDR1 MNHNY, CDR2 SVGAGI (reference sequence). The CDR3 DNA reads as TGTGCCAGCAGTTACTCGACGCGGGACAGGGACCCCTGGGAGCAGTACTTC. The encoded protein is CASSYSTRDRDPWEQYF.

This clonotype was counted at least ten times. The chain couples TRBV5-1 to TRBJ1-5, with D maybe TRBD1 (5 bases). The CDR3 spans 13 residues. Trimming took off 3 bases at V and 5 bases at J, with 9 bases between the two ends. CDR1 and CDR2 from the germline V gene are SGHRS and YFSETQ. This CDR3 is CASSSRGDQPQHF. As DNA, the CDR3 is TGCGCCAGCAGCTCGCGAGGGGATCAGCCCCAGCATTTT.

This clonotype has just a few counts. This rearrangement joins TRBV2 to TRBJ2-3; perhaps TRBD2 as D (6 bases). V lost 4 bases to trimming and J lost 14 bases, with 19 bases between them. Per germline, CDR1 SNHLY and CDR2 FYNNEI. The CDR3 spans 13 residues. The CDR3 DNA reads TGTGCCAGCAGTGCACGGGAGCGGGCGGACGGGTATTTT. Amino acid sequence: CASSARERADGYF.